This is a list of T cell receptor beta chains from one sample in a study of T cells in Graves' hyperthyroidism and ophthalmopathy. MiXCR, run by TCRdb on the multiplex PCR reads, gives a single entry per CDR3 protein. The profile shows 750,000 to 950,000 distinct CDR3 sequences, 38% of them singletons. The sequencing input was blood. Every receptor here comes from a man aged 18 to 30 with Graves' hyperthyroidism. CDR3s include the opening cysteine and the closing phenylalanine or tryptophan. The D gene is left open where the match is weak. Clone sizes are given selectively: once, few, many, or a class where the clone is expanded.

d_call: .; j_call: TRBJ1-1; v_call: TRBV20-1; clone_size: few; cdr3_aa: CSARDTPTEAFF; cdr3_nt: TGCAGTGCCAGGGACACCCCCACTGAAGCTTTCTTT
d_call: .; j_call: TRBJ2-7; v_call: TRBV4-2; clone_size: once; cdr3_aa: CASSPDPFGPPYEQYF; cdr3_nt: TGTGCCAGCAGCCCGGACCCCTTTGGTCCTCCCTACGAGCAGTACTTC
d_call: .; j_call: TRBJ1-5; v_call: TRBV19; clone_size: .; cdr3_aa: CASSRAGGRSNQPQHF; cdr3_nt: TGTGCCAGTAGTAGGGCGGGGGGCCGGAGCAATCAGCCCCAGCATTTT
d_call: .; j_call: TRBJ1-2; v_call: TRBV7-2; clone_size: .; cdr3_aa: CASSSYRRGYGYTF; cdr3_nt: TGTGCCAGCAGCTCATACAGGCGGGGCTATGGCTACACCTTC
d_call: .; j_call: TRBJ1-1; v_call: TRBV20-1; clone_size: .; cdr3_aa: CSARRAGRGAEAFF; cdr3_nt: TGCAGTGCTAGGCGGGCGGGGCGGGGGGCTGAAGCTTTCTTT
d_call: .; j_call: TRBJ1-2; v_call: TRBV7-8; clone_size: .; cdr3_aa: CASRPTKIGYGYTF; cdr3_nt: TGTGCCAGCAGACCAACAAAGATAGGGTATGGCTACACCTTC
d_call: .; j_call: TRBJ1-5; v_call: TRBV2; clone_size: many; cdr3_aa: CASHRVSNQPQHF; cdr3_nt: TGTGCCAGCCACAGGGTGAGCAATCAGCCCCAGCATTTT
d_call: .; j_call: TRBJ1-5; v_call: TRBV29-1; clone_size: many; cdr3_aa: CSVQSQGNQPQHF; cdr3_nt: TGCAGCGTTCAGAGTCAGGGGAATCAGCCCCAGCATTTT
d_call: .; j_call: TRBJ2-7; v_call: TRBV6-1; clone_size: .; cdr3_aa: CASSQGGGGTYEQYF; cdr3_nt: TGTGCCAGCAGCCAGGGGGGCGGGGGAACCTACGAGCAGTACTTC
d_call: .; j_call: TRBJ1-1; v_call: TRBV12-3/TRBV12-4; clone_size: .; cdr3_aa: CASSLGGRSAFF; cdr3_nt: TGTGCCAGCAGTTTAGGGGGCAGGAGTGCTTTCTTT
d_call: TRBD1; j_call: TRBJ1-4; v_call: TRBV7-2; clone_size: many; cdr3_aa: CASRSGTGDEKLFF; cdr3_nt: TGTGCCAGCAGGTCCGGGACAGGGGATGAAAAACTGTTTTTT
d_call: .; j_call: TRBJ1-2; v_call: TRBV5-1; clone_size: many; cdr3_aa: CASSLDGDGGYGYTF; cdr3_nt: TGCGCCAGCAGCTTGGACGGGGATGGTGGCTATGGCTACACCTTC
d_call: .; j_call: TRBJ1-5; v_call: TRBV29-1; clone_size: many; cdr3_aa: CSVAQGSNQPQHF; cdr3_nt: TGCAGCGTTGCACAGGGTAGCAATCAGCCCCAGCATTTT
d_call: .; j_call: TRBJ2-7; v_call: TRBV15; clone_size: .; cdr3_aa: CATSSGQIGYEQYF; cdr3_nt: TGTGCCACCAGCAGCGGACAGATCGGGTACGAGCAGTACTTC
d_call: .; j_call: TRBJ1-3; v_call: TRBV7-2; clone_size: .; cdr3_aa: CASSHGPNTIYF; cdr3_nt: TGTGCCAGCAGCCACGGACCGAACACCATATATTTT
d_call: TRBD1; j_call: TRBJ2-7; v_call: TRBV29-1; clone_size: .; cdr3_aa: CSVAALKQGAVYGYEQYF; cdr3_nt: TGCAGCGTTGCAGCTTTAAAACAGGGGGCGGTTTATGGCTACGAGCAGTACTTC
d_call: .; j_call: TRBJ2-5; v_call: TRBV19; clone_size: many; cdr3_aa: CASRRGRAKETQYF; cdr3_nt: TGTGCCAGTAGAAGGGGCAGGGCGAAGGAGACCCAGTACTTC
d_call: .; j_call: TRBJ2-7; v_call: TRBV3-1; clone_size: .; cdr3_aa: CASSQDYQPDAEQYF; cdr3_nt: TGTGCCAGCAGCCAAGATTACCAGCCCGACGCCGAGCAGTACTTC
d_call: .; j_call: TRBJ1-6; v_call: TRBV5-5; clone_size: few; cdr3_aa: CASSQDRAGKSLTLHF; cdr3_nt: TGCGCCAGCAGCCAAGATCGAGCAGGGAAATCCCTCACCCTCCACTTT
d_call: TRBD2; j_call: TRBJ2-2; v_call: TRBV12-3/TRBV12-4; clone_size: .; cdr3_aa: CASSLGAGGVTGELFF; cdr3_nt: TGTGCCAGCAGTTTAGGAGCGGGAGGCGTCACCGGGGAGCTGTTTTTT
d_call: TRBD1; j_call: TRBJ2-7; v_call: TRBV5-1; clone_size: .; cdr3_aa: CASSGTGTDSYEQYF; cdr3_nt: TGCGCCAGCAGCGGGACCGGGACAGATTCCTACGAGCAGTACTTC
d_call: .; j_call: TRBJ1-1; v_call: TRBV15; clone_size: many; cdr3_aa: CATSRAQGNTEAFF; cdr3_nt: TGTGCCACCAGCAGGGCTCAGGGCAACACTGAAGCTTTCTTT